The clone carrying this T cell receptor (beta chain) was observed at least ten times. Each CDR3 protein gets one entry after TCRdb re-called the RT-PCR reads with MiXCR. The table shows about 410,000 distinct CDR3 sequences, with 15% to 20% occurring only once. Germline lookup yields CDR1 SNHLY and CDR2 FYNNEI. The CDR3 is 15 amino acids. The V and J ends lost 2 bases and 7 bases, in that order; junction bases with no gene match: 10. The entry originates in a study of patients and donors after allogeneic stem cell transplantation. The chain couples TRBV2 to TRBJ2-7; 8 bases align to TRBD2. Sequencing was performed on blood, either unsorted or a sorted T cell fraction (not recorded which). This clonotype originated in a human donor who was either an allogeneic HSCT recipient or a stem cell or donor lymphocyte infusion donor (not recorded which). It is not recorded whose cells these are; they may come from a transplant donor. In DNA form, the CDR3 reads TGTGCCAGCAGTGAAAGGGGACTAGTTGGAGGTGAGCAGTACTTC. It yields the protein CASSERGLVGGEQYF.